The entry below describes one T cell receptor beta chain. Measured with immunoSEQ multiplex PCR; TCRdb has only the in-frame clones, and not every one. Of about 2.4 million clones in the sample, roughly 93% were seen once. The length of the CDR3 is 13 residues. V was pared by 10 bases and J by 3 bases, with 15 bases between. Germline loops: CDR1 MDHEN, CDR2 SYDVKM. The record originates from a study of shared clonotypes between healthy human individuals. This chain links TRBV28 with TRBJ1-2, with a tentative D call TRBD1 (6 bases). The source material was naive CD4+ T cells from PBMCs. The subset: CD45RA+ positively selected. The TCR was taken from a man between 18 and 35 years old in good health. Some clones in this sample may be carry-over from other donors' samples. The CDR3 nucleotides are TGTGCCACCTACGACAGGAACGACTATGGCTACACCTTC. As protein: CATYDRNDYGYTF.